This TCR beta chain comes out of a study of T cells after yellow fever vaccination. Study-level points and caveats: Although the secondary response was weaker, it peaked faster, at day 5 versus 15. A small proportion of clonotypes was detected in both the CD4 and CD8 compartments. High-abundance clonotypes from the bulk population could contaminate FACS-sorted repertoires.

Production of TCR cDNA was by 5'RACE template switching, which also added a universal primer site and UMIs. Each CDR3 protein gets one entry after TCRdb re-called the 5' RACE reads with MiXCR. Of 620,000 or so distinct CDR3 sequences detected, about a sixth appear once; the ten largest clones hold about 18%. With 5 bases removed from V and 3 bases from J, the gap between germline ends came to 16 bases. There are 15 residues in the CDR3. Germline V gene sequence: CDR1 MDHEN, CDR2 SYDVKM. On this clonotype: Its antigen is not known.

The clonotype originates from a man aged 18 to 29 who received the YFV17D yellow fever vaccine. The starting material was PBMCs, obtained about 5 days after the first yellow fever vaccination. The V and J genes are TRBV28 and TRBJ2-5; D may be TRBD1 (6 bases). The CDR3 DNA sequence: TGTGCCAGCAGTAACACAGGGCTGTTAGAAGAGACCCAGTACTTC. Its protein product is CASSNTGLLEETQYF.